A single T cell receptor (beta chain) is shown here with its context. It has no known antigen specificity. No base qualities exist here, and no much larger clone lies one base off it. These data come from a study of shared clonotypes between healthy human individuals (TCRdb year 2020). Study-wide context: The cohort comprised two women and three men aged 18 to 49 years. Per donor, three plates each were used for CD4 naive and CD4 memory, two for CD8 naive, and one for CD8 memory. To estimate repertoire size and how much clonotypes are shared between individuals, the study performed deep sequencing of blood TCR repertoires from five healthy adults. To increase sequencing depth and limit assay-specific biases, TCR repertoire library preparation and sequencing were carried out by different laboratories using diverse techniques. Leukapheresis yielded between about 0.94 and 9.5 billion PBMCs per donor. Study-wide conclusions, independent of this receptor: Sampling was restricted to blood, and TCR repertoires in tissues likely differ from the TCR repertoires found in blood. Even with the large sequencing depth, rarefaction of the sorted-subset datasets indicated that sequencing was incomplete. Estimated clonotype richness was generally larger for naive than for memory subsets. Compared with non-shared clonotypes, the clonotypes found in all four sorted-subset donors had higher generation probabilities. The small number of donors limited the genetic and exposure-history diversity represented. Across a few donors, around 5% of naive CD4, approximately 3.6% of naive CD8, around 2.5% of memory CD4, and approximately 0.4% of memory CD8 clonotypes were shared. Pairwise subsampling led to the expectation that sequencing depth would affect the degree of clonotype sharing among donors.

Looking up the germline V gene yields CDR1 SGHNT and CDR2 YENEEA. V gives up 3 bases and J gives up 10 bases, and the segment between their germline ends measures 13 bases. Including the terminal cysteine and phenylalanine, the CDR3 comprises 13 residues. Only CDR3 DNA remains: 39 bases, in frame from the first base. Donors were healthy HIV-negative adults with no recently reported acute infections or vaccinations. Only Caucasian adults living in Nashville, Tennessee, USA were represented among the donors. CD4+ T cells were enriched through magnetic negative selection, after which naive cells were positively selected on CD45RA and the remaining negative fraction served as the memory subset. Blood was collected by leukapheresis, and PBMCs were isolated by Ficoll-Histopaque density gradient centrifugation and then cryopreserved in liquid nitrogen vapor phase. Analytical flow cytometry was used to check the purity and quantity of every magnetically sorted T cell population. From each sorted fraction, genomic DNA was isolated and quantified by UV absorbance on a Nanodrop 2000c.

Using the deep immunoSEQ assay, TCR CDR3 regions were amplified from genomic DNA by multiplex PCR. Genomic DNA extracted from each cell subset was distributed evenly over all wells of several immunoSEQ 96-well plates, and each plate served as one replicate. Each replicate PCR for sorted subsets received about 200 ng genomic DNA, equal to roughly 30,000 T cell genomes. Purified libraries were quantified with a Qubit 3.0 fluorometer, sized on a Bioanalyzer 2100, and re-quantified with the KAPA Library Quantification kit. A separate single-read 150-cycle Illumina NextSeq 550 flow cell was used to sequence each immunoSEQ 96-well plate. Per the source publication's procedure: Because the immunoSEQ output held only junctional sequences and lacked quality scores, the filtering could not match the filtering applied to full-length reads. Sequences were annotated with PyIR, a Python wrapper for IgBLAST v1.9, and V/J genes and CDR3 were assigned using IMGT germline references. Any read was removed if the V/J assignment was weak (E-value above 1e-6), the CDR3 was missing, or the read contained stop codons, out-of-frame junctions, or ambiguous translated residues. V3J clonotypes were defined as sequences sharing the same inferred V gene, J gene, and CDR3 amino acid sequence. The percentage overlap between two repertoires was calculated by dividing the number of shared unique clonotypes by the size of the smaller repertoire. RTK rarefaction, the Chao1 estimator, and Recon v2.1 estimates of unobserved clonotypes were used to assess repertoire richness. Generation probabilities for all TCRbeta clonotypes obtained by the gDNA method from a handful of donors were computed using OLGA. In TCRdb, the immuneACCESS table is reduced to in-frame sequences with V and J assigned. These tables do not hold every clone; where another copy was compared, an unresolved V gene accounts for under half, and the others remain unexplained. D and trimming were read from the DNA, whereas the V and J calls and clone size are those reported in that table. The sample records about 2.4 million clones, approximately 94% of which are singletons. Of the sample, around 0.37% falls within the top ten clones.

Sequenced input: naive CD4+ T cells from PBMCs. In light of the paper, this sample's cell subset or site label describes: CD45RA+ positively selected. The chain is assembled from TRBV11-3 and TRBJ2-1; the D segment could be TRBD2, given 6 matching bases. This TCR was sampled from a man aged 18 to 29 in good health. Some clones in this sample may be carry-over from other donors' samples. The DNA reads as follows: TGTGCCAGCAGCTTGGGTGGTAGCGGAGAGCAGTTCTTC. This is translated as CASSLGGSGEQFF. The full variable domain, with segments outside the CDR3 supplied by the reference TRBV11-3 and TRBJ2-1 proteins, appears as EAGVVQSPRYKIIEKKQPVAFWCNPISGHNTLYWYLQNLGQGPELLIRYENEEAVDDSQLPKDRFSAERLKGVDSTLKIQPAELGDSAVYLCASSLGGSGEQFFGPGTRLTVL.